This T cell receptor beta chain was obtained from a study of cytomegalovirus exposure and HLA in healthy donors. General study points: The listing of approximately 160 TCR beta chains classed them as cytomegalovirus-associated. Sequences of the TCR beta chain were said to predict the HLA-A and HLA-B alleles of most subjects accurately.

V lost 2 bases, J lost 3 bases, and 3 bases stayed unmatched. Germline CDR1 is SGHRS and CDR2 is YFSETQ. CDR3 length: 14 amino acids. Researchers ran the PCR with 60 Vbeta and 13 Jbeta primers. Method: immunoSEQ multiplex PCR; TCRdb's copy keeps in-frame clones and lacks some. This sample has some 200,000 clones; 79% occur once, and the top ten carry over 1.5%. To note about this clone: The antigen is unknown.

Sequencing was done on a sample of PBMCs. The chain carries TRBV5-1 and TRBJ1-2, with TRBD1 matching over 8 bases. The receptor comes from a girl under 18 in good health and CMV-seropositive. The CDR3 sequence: CASSLQGDDYGYTF. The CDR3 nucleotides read TGCGCCAGCAGCTTACAGGGGGATGACTATGGCTACACCTTC.